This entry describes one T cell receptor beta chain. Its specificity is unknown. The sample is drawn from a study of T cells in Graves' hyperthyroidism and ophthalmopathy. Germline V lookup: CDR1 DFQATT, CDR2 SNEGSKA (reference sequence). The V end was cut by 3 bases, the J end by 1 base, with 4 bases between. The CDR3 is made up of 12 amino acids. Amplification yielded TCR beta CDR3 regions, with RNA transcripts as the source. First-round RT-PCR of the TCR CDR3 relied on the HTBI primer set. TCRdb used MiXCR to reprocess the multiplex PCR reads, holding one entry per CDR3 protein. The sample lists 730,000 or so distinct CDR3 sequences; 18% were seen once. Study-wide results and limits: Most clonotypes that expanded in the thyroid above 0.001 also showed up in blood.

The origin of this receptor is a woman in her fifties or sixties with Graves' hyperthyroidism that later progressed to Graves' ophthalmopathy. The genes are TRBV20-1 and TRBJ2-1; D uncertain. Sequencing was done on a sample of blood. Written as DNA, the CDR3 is TGCAGTGCTAGGGGTTCCTACAATGAGCAGTTCTTC. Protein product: CSARGSYNEQFF.